This TCR beta chain originates from a study of T-cell reconstitution after alpha-beta-depleted transplantation in children. A TCRbeta library incorporating unique molecular identifiers was prepared. Each CDR3 protein gets one entry after TCRdb re-called the PCR reads with MiXCR. The data hold almost 500,000 distinct CDR3 sequences, with roughly a tenth observed a single time. Overall study findings and caveats: After one year, T-cell counts and TCRbeta diversity mostly came from new T cells. Day-60 TCRbeta diversity that was high in some patients was derived from surviving recipient T cells and thymic progenitors.

The CDR3 is 14 residues long. Germline V gives CDR1 SGHDN, CDR2 FVKESK. J was trimmed by 9 bases and V by 6 bases; bases with no gene match: 8. This clonotype has a handful of counts. The antigen is not known. The source is a child aged 2 to 15 with inherited bone marrow failure, due to receive a stem cell transplant. Source: PBMCs, taken before TCRalphabeta/CD19-depleted stem cell transplant. The V and J genes are TRBV14 and TRBJ2-1, with TRBD2 identical over 10 bases. The CDR3 sequence is CASRASGRGGEQFF. CDR3 DNA: TGTGCCAGCAGGGCTAGCGGGAGAGGAGGTGAGCAGTTCTTC. Based on the CDR3 plus reference TRBV14 and TRBJ2-1, the full variable domain is EAGVTQFPSHSVIEKGQTVTLRCDPISGHDNLYWYRRVMGKEIKFLLHFVKESKQDESGMPNNRFLAERTGGTYSTLKVQPAELEDSGVYFCASRASGRGGEQFFGPGTRLTVL.